One sample yielded the 12 T cell receptor beta chains listed below, sequenced in a study of molecular identifiers for immune sequencing clone quantification. MiXCR, applied by TCRdb to the PCR reads, yields one record per CDR3 protein. This table has over 600,000 distinct CDR3 sequences, just under 20% appearing once. The material sequenced was naive CD8+ T cells from blood, with Jurkat cell RNA spiked in. As to subset: FACS-sorted CD8+CD4-CCR7+CD45RA+ naive T cells. These receptors originate from a human donor in good health. Some libraries in this study had Jurkat cell RNA spiked in.

In this sample, this clonotype turned up once. A much larger clone differs from this one at a single base, so this may be a read error. The V gene is TRBV5-1, the J gene TRBJ1-3; no clear D gene. The length of the CDR3 is 15 residues. The V end was cut by 0 bases, the J end by 0 bases, with 7 bases between. Per the germline V gene, CDR1 is SGHRS and CDR2 is YFSETQ. Here the CDR3 reads CASSLDVHSGNTIYF. Here the CDR3 DNA reads TGCGCCAGCAGCTTGGACGTTCACTCTGGAAACACCATATATTTT.

With respect to this clonotype: One end of the junction is discordant with germline, which a read error may explain. CDR3 DNA sequence: TGTGCCAGCAGCTCCTCCGGGACTCAGAACACTGAAGCTTCCTTT. Amino acids: CASSSSGTQNTEASF. The J gene is TRBJ1-1, the V gene TRBV7-9, with D perhaps TRBD1 (5 bases). Germline CDR1 is SEHNR and CDR2 is FQNEAQ (reference sequence). CDR3 length: 15 amino acids.

As to this clonotype: A much larger clone differs from this one at a single base, so this may be a read error. This rearrangement joins TRBV6-1 to TRBJ2-5; perhaps TRBD1 as D (5 bases). The CDR3 sequence is 15 residues long. The germline V gene encodes CDR1 MNHNS and CDR2 SASEGT. The CDR3 sequence: CASREGPQNTGTQYF. The CDR3 DNA reads TGTGCCAGCAGGGAAGGGCCTCAAAACACAGGGACCCAGTACTTC.

A word on this clonotype: This could be a read error, since a much larger clone is one nucleotide away. This chain connects TRBV9 to TRBJ1-1, with D maybe TRBD1 (6 bases). The CDR3 has 14 residues. V dropped 8 bases and J dropped 3 bases, with 17 bases sitting between them. Per germline, CDR1 SGDLS and CDR2 YYNGEE. The CDR3 nucleotides are TGTGCCAGTAATACTGGACAGATGGACACTGAAGCTTTCTTT. This sequence encodes CASNTGQMDTEAFF.

In its sample, this clonotype was seen many times. The chain employs TRBV7-2 and TRBJ2-7, with D possibly TRBD2 on 6 matching bases. There are 15 residues in the CDR3. Germline V gives CDR1 SGHTA, CDR2 FQGNSA. Trimming shortened V by 1 base and J by 2 bases, and 12 bases separated the two germline ends. The CDR3 region is CASSLVASETYEQYF. The CDR3 bases are TGTGCCAGCAGCTTAGTGGCTAGCGAGACCTACGAGCAGTACTTC. Supplemented by reference TRBV7-2 and TRBJ2-7, the full variable domain reads GAGVSQSPSNKVTEKGKDVELRCDPISGHTALYWYRQSLGQGLEFLIYFQGNSAPDKSGLPSDRFSAERTGGSVSTLTIQRTQQEDSAVYLCASSLVASETYEQYFGPGTRLTVT.

This clonotype was detected ten times or more. The chain combines TRBV2 with TRBJ2-5; TRBD1 might be the D (6 bases). V dropped 7 bases and J dropped 4 bases, with 19 bases sitting between them. This CDR3 region has 15 residues. Germline CDR1 reads SNHLY; CDR2 reads FYNNEI. The CDR3 spells CASTTATGMVETQYF. The DNA for the CDR3 is TGTGCCAGCACCACCGCTACAGGGATGGTAGAGACCCAGTACTTC.

DNA for the CDR3: TGTGCCAGCAGTGGTCAGGCGGAGACCCAGTACTTC. Translated, it gives CASSGQAETQYF. This chain joins TRBV2 and TRBJ2-5; D remains ambiguous. The CDR3 spans 12 residues. Germline V gives CDR1 SNHLY, CDR2 FYNNEI. V lost 4 bases and J 5 bases, leaving 8 bases between the germline ends.

This clonotype was counted at least ten times. J is TRBJ2-7 and V is TRBV2, with 8 bases that match TRBD1. The junction had 5 bases not matched to a gene; V was cut back by 7 bases and J by 0 bases. The germline V gene has CDR1 SNHLY and CDR2 FYNNEI. The CDR3 spans 14 residues. The CDR3 nucleotides are TGTGCCAGCATGCGAACAGGGGGCTCCTACGAGCAGTACTTC. Its translation is CASMRTGGSYEQYF. Supplemented by reference TRBV2 and TRBJ2-7, the full variable domain reads EPEVTQTPSHQVTQMGQEVILRCVPISNHLYFYWYRQILGQKVEFLVSFYNNEISEKSEIFDDQFSVERPDGSNFTLKIRSTKLEDSAMYFCASMRTGGSYEQYFGPGTRLTVT.

CDR3 loop: CAISEGAYGYTF. The CDR3 nucleotides read TGTGCCATCAGTGAGGGCGCTTATGGCTACACCTTC. The rearrangement joins TRBV10-3 to TRBJ1-2; no definite D call. The ends were cut back, 2 bases at V and 5 bases at J, with 6 bases in the middle. The length of the CDR3 is 12 residues. Looked up from germline, CDR1 is ENHRY and CDR2 is SYGVKD.

This clonotype was picked up many times. This sequence joins TRBV4-3 and TRBJ1-1, with TRBD1 matching 7 bases. With V trimmed by 1 base and J by 6 bases, 8 bases remained unmatched. This CDR3 region has 15 residues. CDR1 and CDR2 (germline): LGHNA, YSLEER. CDR3 in DNA: TGCGCCAGCAGCCAAGCAGGGGGGGGTTACGCTGAAGCTTTCTTT. As protein: CASSQAGGGYAEAFF.

Comments on this clonotype: The conserved closing phenylalanine or tryptophan is absent in this CDR3, likely reflecting a read error. The chain is built from TRBV6-5 and TRBJ2-3; 11 bases agree with TRBD2. The CDR3 runs 18 residues. V lost 6 bases and J lost 1; bases outside the gene matches: 12. Germline CDR1 and CDR2: MNHEY and SVGAGI. The CDR3 DNA reads as TGTGCCAGCAGCCCCGAACCACCACTAGCGGGGGGCACAGATACGCAGTATCTT. It encodes CASSPEPPLAGGTDTQYL.

The V gene is TRBV19, the J gene TRBJ2-1, with D possibly being TRBD2 (6 bases). The CDR3 has 14 amino acids. V was clipped by 3 bases and J by 3 bases, with 9 bases between them. Germline V gives CDR1 LNHDA, CDR2 SQIVND (reference sequence). The CDR3 nucleotides are TGTGCCAGTAGTATTGGGGGGAACTACAATGAGCAGTTCTTC. As protein: CASSIGGNYNEQFF. Full variable domain (remainder filled in from reference TRBV19 and TRBJ2-1): DGGITQSPKYLFRKEGQNVTLSCEQNLNHDAMYWYRQDPGQGLRLIYYSQIVNDFQKGDIAEGYSVSREKKESFPLTVTSAQKNPTAFYLCASSIGGNYNEQFFGPGTRLTVL.